The rows below give T cell receptor beta chains drawn from one sample of a study of blood T cell repertoires in COVID-19. TCRdb's copy holds only in-frame clones and misses some; the assay was immunoSEQ multiplex PCR. The table includes 250,000 to 300,000 clones, 89% detected once. Sequences were obtained from PBMCs or T cells enriched from blood (not recorded which). The source is a woman in her thirties or forties who had recovered from COVID-19. Each CDR3 is given with its conserved first and last residue. The order of the fields is CDR3 length, clone size, D gene, V gene, J gene, CDR3 protein, CDR3 DNA. D genes are given only for firm matches. Not every row has a clone size; where given, it reads once, few, many or a size class.

15	.	TRBD1	TRBV9	TRBJ1-2	CASSVEETGGYGYTF	TGTGCCAGCAGCGTAGAGGAGACAGGGGGATATGGCTACACCTTC
14	.	TRBD1	TRBV5-6	TRBJ1-4	CASSLQGTNEKLFF	TGTGCCAGCAGCTTACAGGGGACTAATGAAAAACTGTTTTTT
13	.	.	TRBV10-3	TRBJ1-3	CAISRGSGNTIYF	TGTGCCATCAGCAGGGGAAGTGGAAACACCATATATTTT
15	.	.	TRBV27	TRBJ2-1	CASSLVPERYNEQFF	TGTGCCAGCAGTTTAGTCCCAGAGAGGTACAATGAGCAGTTCTTC
17	.	TRBD1	TRBV3-1/TRBV3-2	TRBJ1-1	CASSQDWTGGLNTEAFF	TGTGCCAGCAGCCAAGATTGGACAGGGGGCTTGAACACTGAAGCTTTCTTT
15	.	.	TRBV19	TRBJ1-5	CASSYTGSSNQPQHF	TGTGCCAGTAGTTATACAGGGAGTAGCAATCAGCCCCAGCATTTT
14	.	.	TRBV27	TRBJ2-2	CASRPSQAAGELFF	TGTGCCAGCAGGCCATCACAGGCGGCCGGGGAGCTGTTTTTT
18	.	TRBD1	TRBV3-1/TRBV3-2	TRBJ1-6	CASSHYPKTGTANSPLHF	TGTGCCAGCAGCCACTACCCTAAGACCGGGACAGCAAATTCACCCCTCCACTTT
13	.	.	TRBV30	TRBJ1-1	CAWSVRGGTEAFF	TGTGCCTGGAGTGTACGGGGAGGCACTGAAGCTTTCTTT
15	.	TRBD1	TRBV29-1	TRBJ2-7	CSVENRDRGVDEQYF	TGCAGCGTTGAAAACCGGGACAGGGGCGTCGACGAGCAGTACTTC
15	.	TRBD2	TRBV18	TRBJ2-1	CASSREGVRPNEQFF	TGTGCCAGCTCCCGGGAGGGAGTCCGTCCCAATGAGCAGTTCTTC
14	once	.	TRBV11-2	TRBJ1-2	CASRQTGLTLGYTF	TGTGCCAGCAGGCAGACGGGACTGACCTTGGGCTACACCTTC
14	.	TRBD2	TRBV6-5	TRBJ2-1	CASSYSGLAGNQFF	TGTGCCAGCAGTTACTCGGGACTAGCGGGGAATCAGTTCTTC
14	.	TRBD2	TRBV7-3	TRBJ2-7	CASSLNTGGGEQYF	TGTGCCAGCAGCTTAAATACGGGAGGAGGCGAGCAGTACTTC
13	.	.	TRBV5-1	TRBJ1-1	CASSLVGDTEAFF	TGCGCCAGCAGTCTAGTCGGGGACACTGAAGCTTTCTTT
16	.	.	TRBV3-1/TRBV3-2	TRBJ2-3	CASSHDMTSRGDTQYF	TGTGCCAGCAGCCATGATATGACTAGCAGGGGAGATACGCAGTATTTT
13	.	.	TRBV6-2/TRBV6-3	TRBJ1-2	CASSYQAGYGYTF	TGTGCCAGCAGTTACCAGGCTGGCTATGGCTACACCTTC
14	.	.	TRBV11-1	TRBJ1-4	CASSLTGWDEKLFF	TGTGCCAGCAGCTTAACAGGGTGGGACGAAAAACTGTTTTTT
14	.	.	TRBV30	TRBJ1-6	CAWGGDSPNSPLHF	TGTGCCTGGGGGGGCGACAGCCCCAATTCACCCCTCCACTTT
15	.	.	TRBV2	TRBJ2-1	CASSVVGLSYNEQFF	TGTGCCAGCAGTGTGGTCGGACTGTCCTACAATGAGCAGTTCTTC
16	.	TRBD1	TRBV30	TRBJ1-4	CAWSGTGLGGGEKLFF	TGTGCCTGGAGTGGGACAGGACTCGGTGGGGGTGAAAAACTGTTTTTT
19	.	.	TRBV7-9	TRBJ1-2	CASSLGRRGRTNYAYGYTF	TGTGCCAGCAGCTTAGGGAGGAGGGGTCGAACAAACTACGCCTATGGCTACACCTTC
16	.	TRBD2	TRBV5-4	TRBJ2-3	CASSLDAGRAGDTQYF	TGTGCCAGCAGCTTGGATGCCGGGAGGGCCGGAGATACGCAGTATTTT
16	.	.	TRBV15	TRBJ1-4	CATSRYRASTNEKLFF	TGTGCCACCAGCAGGTACAGGGCCTCAACTAATGAAAAACTGTTTTTT
14	.	.	TRBV2	TRBJ1-2	CANSKDGLTSGYTF	TGTGCCAACTCTAAAGACGGACTGACTTCGGGCTACACCTTC
16	.	TRBD2	TRBV7-6	TRBJ2-1	CASSSGLAGPYNEQFF	TGTGCCAGCAGCTCCGGACTAGCTGGCCCCTACAATGAGCAGTTCTTC
15	.	TRBD1	TRBV30	TRBJ1-1	CAWSAQGGAGTEAFF	TGTGCCTGGAGTGCCCAAGGGGGCGCGGGCACTGAAGCTTTCTTT
15	.	TRBD1	TRBV14	TRBJ2-3	CASSRQGASTDTQYF	TGTGCCAGCAGCAGGCAGGGGGCTAGCACAGATACGCAGTATTTT
14	.	.	TRBV5-1	TRBJ1-6	CASSLEIRNSPLHF	TGCGCCAGCAGCTTGGAAATCCGTAATTCACCCCTCCACTTT
18	.	TRBD2	TRBV7-2	TRBJ2-1	CASSLESPSGYSYNEQFF	TGTGCCAGCAGCTTAGAGAGTCCTAGCGGATATTCCTACAATGAGCAGTTCTTC
14	once	.	TRBV19	TRBJ1-5	CASSGGSSNQPQHF	TGTGCCAGTAGCGGCGGGAGTTCCAATCAGCCCCAGCATTTT
16	.	.	TRBV6-2/TRBV6-3	TRBJ1-5	CASSYGQGMSNQPQHF	TGTGCCAGCAGTTACGGGCAAGGTATGAGCAATCAGCCCCAGCATTTT
16	.	.	TRBV3-1/TRBV3-2	TRBJ2-3	CASSQDGTPEGDTQYF	TGTGCCAGCAGCCAAGACGGGACTCCAGAGGGAGATACGCAGTATTTT
16	.	TRBD1	TRBV18	TRBJ1-3	CASSQGQGATGNTIYF	TGTGCCAGCTCACAAGGACAGGGGGCGACAGGAAACACCATATATTTT
14	.	.	TRBV29-1	TRBJ1-1	CSVVSLTGNTEAFF	TGCAGCGTTGTTTCCCTAACGGGGAACACTGAAGCTTTCTTT
14	.	.	TRBV5-4	TRBJ2-4	CASSLSRVENIQYF	TGTGCCAGCAGCTTGTCCAGGGTGGAAAACATTCAGTACTTC
15	.	.	TRBV7-8	TRBJ2-5	CASSLVAPPQETQYF	TGTGCCAGCAGCTTAGTGGCCCCCCCACAAGAGACCCAGTACTTC
17	.	.	TRBV14	TRBJ2-1	CASSPLGDLSSYNEQFF	TGTGCCAGCAGCCCCTTAGGGGATTTAAGCTCCTACAATGAGCAGTTCTTC
16	.	.	TRBV6-5	TRBJ1-1	CASSYSTPDADTEAFF	TGTGCCAGCAGTTACTCGACTCCAGATGCCGACACTGAAGCTTTCTTT
17	.	TRBD2	TRBV11-2	TRBJ2-1	CASSFGTSGRAVNEQFF	TGTGCCAGCAGCTTCGGGACTAGCGGGAGAGCGGTCAATGAGCAGTTCTTC
15	.	TRBD2	TRBV5-4	TRBJ2-1	CASSLPGLAGNEQFF	TGTGCCAGCAGCCTACCGGGACTAGCGGGGAACGAGCAGTTCTTC
15	.	TRBD1	TRBV2	TRBJ2-1	CATSRDRGSGNEQFF	TGTGCCACCAGTCGTGACAGGGGAAGCGGCAATGAGCAGTTCTTC
15	.	TRBD1	TRBV27	TRBJ2-1	CASTYRGPSYNEQFF	TGTGCCAGCACCTACAGGGGCCCCTCCTACAATGAGCAGTTCTTC